Listed below are T cell receptor beta chains from one sample, sequenced in a study of shared clonotypes between healthy human individuals. The repertoire was sequenced with immunoSEQ multiplex PCR; TCRdb's copy has only in-frame clones and lacks some. The sample lists about 92,000 clones, approximately 51% occurring once. Sequenced material: PBMCs. Source of these receptors: a middle-aged woman in good health. Some clones in this sample may be carry-over from other donors' samples. CDR3s include the opening cysteine and the closing phenylalanine or tryptophan. A D gene is named only where the DNA matches it firmly. A clone size is listed for some rows: how often the clone was seen (once, few, many), or a class if it is expanded.

J gene: TRBJ2-1; clone size: once; D gene: -; V gene: TRBV7-9; CDR3 protein: CASSLRGYSSYNEQFF; CDR3 DNA: TGTGCCAGCAGCCTGCGAGGTTACTCCTCCTACAATGAGCAGTTCTTC
J gene: TRBJ2-1; clone size: -; D gene: TRBD2; V gene: TRBV6-1; CDR3 protein: CASSERGTSGRQFF; CDR3 DNA: TGTGCCAGCAGTGAAAGGGGGACTAGCGGGAGGCAGTTCTTC
J gene: TRBJ2-1; clone size: once; D gene: -; V gene: TRBV12-2; CDR3 protein: CASRYGQGAYNEQFF; CDR3 DNA: TGTGCAAGTCGCTACGGACAGGGAGCCTACAATGAGCAGTTCTTC
J gene: TRBJ2-5; clone size: -; D gene: TRBD2; V gene: TRBV11-2; CDR3 protein: CASSRGAGGLQETQYF; CDR3 DNA: TGTGCCAGCAGCCGGGGAGCGGGAGGGCTCCAAGAGACCCAGTACTTC
J gene: TRBJ1-1; clone size: -; D gene: -; V gene: TRBV7-8; CDR3 protein: CASSFRPGEAFF; CDR3 DNA: TGTGCCAGCAGCTTTCGTCCGGGCGAAGCTTTCTTT
J gene: TRBJ2-7; clone size: many; D gene: -; V gene: TRBV6-5; CDR3 protein: CASSPPLAASYEQYF; CDR3 DNA: TGTGCCAGCAGCCCACCGTTGGCAGCGTCCTACGAGCAGTACTTC
J gene: TRBJ2-7; clone size: -; D gene: -; V gene: TRBV30; CDR3 protein: CASSGLGGSYEQYF; CDR3 DNA: TGTGCCAGCAGCGGTCTCGGGGGCTCCTACGAGCAGTACTTC
J gene: TRBJ2-1; clone size: many; D gene: -; V gene: TRBV30; CDR3 protein: CAWVPGRALGDEQFF; CDR3 DNA: TGTGCCTGGGTACCGGGACGGGCTTTGGGGGATGAGCAGTTCTTC
J gene: TRBJ2-7; clone size: -; D gene: -; V gene: TRBV10-3; CDR3 protein: CAISESADPTYEQYF; CDR3 DNA: TGTGCCATCAGTGAGTCGGCAGACCCGACCTACGAGCAGTACTTC
J gene: TRBJ2-3; clone size: -; D gene: TRBD2; V gene: TRBV9; CDR3 protein: CASSPLAGGPTDTQYF; CDR3 DNA: TGTGCCAGCAGCCCACTAGCGGGAGGGCCCACAGATACGCAGTATTTT
J gene: TRBJ2-7; clone size: -; D gene: -; V gene: TRBV6-6; CDR3 protein: CASSQRDSHEQYF; CDR3 DNA: TGTGCCAGCAGTCAACGGGACTCCCACGAGCAGTACTTC
J gene: TRBJ2-1; clone size: -; D gene: -; V gene: TRBV19; CDR3 protein: CASSIWDNEQFF; CDR3 DNA: TGTGCCAGTAGTATTTGGGACAATGAGCAGTTCTTC
J gene: TRBJ2-5; clone size: once; D gene: -; V gene: TRBV7-3; CDR3 protein: CASSPTRMGRYQETQYF; CDR3 DNA: TGTGCCAGCAGCCCAACCCGGATGGGAAGGTACCAAGAGACCCAGTACTTC
J gene: TRBJ1-5; clone size: -; D gene: -; V gene: TRBV28; CDR3 protein: CASSLLNQPQHF; CDR3 DNA: TGTGCCAGCAGTCTGCTCAATCAGCCCCAGCATTTT
J gene: TRBJ2-1; clone size: -; D gene: -; V gene: TRBV25-1; CDR3 protein: CASSAGPTNNEQFF; CDR3 DNA: TGTGCCAGCAGTGCCGGGCCTACCAACAATGAGCAGTTCTTC
J gene: TRBJ2-7; clone size: -; D gene: TRBD1; V gene: TRBV27; CDR3 protein: CASGTGTYEQYF; CDR3 DNA: TGTGCCAGCGGGACAGGGACCTACGAGCAGTACTTC
J gene: TRBJ2-1; clone size: many; D gene: -; V gene: TRBV6-1; CDR3 protein: CATSHSIEYNEQFF; CDR3 DNA: TGTGCCACCTCCCACTCCATAGAGTACAATGAGCAGTTCTTC
J gene: TRBJ2-7; clone size: few; D gene: -; V gene: TRBV7-2; CDR3 protein: CASAMAPLYEQYF; CDR3 DNA: TGTGCCAGCGCCATGGCCCCCCTTTACGAGCAGTACTTC
J gene: TRBJ1-5; clone size: -; D gene: -; V gene: TRBV5-4; CDR3 protein: CASSLGGDQPQHF; CDR3 DNA: TGTGCCAGCAGCTTGGGGGGGGATCAGCCCCAGCATTTT
J gene: TRBJ2-3; clone size: -; D gene: TRBD2; V gene: TRBV7-3; CDR3 protein: CASSFSGTNTDTQYF; CDR3 DNA: TGTGCCAGCAGCTTTTCCGGGACTAACACAGATACGCAGTATTTT
J gene: TRBJ2-7; clone size: -; D gene: TRBD1; V gene: TRBV4-1; CDR3 protein: CASSEYGTALYEQYF; CDR3 DNA: TGCGCCAGCAGTGAATACGGGACAGCCCTTTACGAGCAGTACTTC
J gene: TRBJ1-2; clone size: -; D gene: -; V gene: TRBV4-1; CDR3 protein: CASSPGTTASYGYTF; CDR3 DNA: TGCGCCAGCAGCCCAGGCACGACCGCCAGTTATGGCTACACCTTC
J gene: TRBJ2-7; clone size: few; D gene: TRBD2; V gene: TRBV15; CDR3 protein: CATSRGGRSGISEQYF; CDR3 DNA: TGTGCCACCAGCAGAGGAGGCCGAAGCGGGATCTCCGAGCAGTACTTC
J gene: TRBJ2-7; clone size: -; D gene: TRBD2; V gene: TRBV5-1; CDR3 protein: CASSLANVAGGRYEQYF; CDR3 DNA: TGCGCCAGCAGCTTGGCCAACGTTGCGGGGGGTCGCTACGAGCAGTACTTC
J gene: TRBJ1-1; clone size: once; D gene: TRBD1; V gene: TRBV9; CDR3 protein: CASSQGQGGTEAFF; CDR3 DNA: TGTGCCAGCAGCCAGGGACAGGGAGGCACTGAAGCTTTCTTT
J gene: TRBJ1-2; clone size: -; D gene: TRBD1; V gene: TRBV7-2; CDR3 protein: CASSSGQDYGYTF; CDR3 DNA: TGTGCCAGCAGCTCAGGACAGGACTATGGCTACACCTTC
J gene: TRBJ1-2; clone size: -; D gene: TRBD1; V gene: TRBV29-1; CDR3 protein: CSVAQGVYGYTF; CDR3 DNA: TGCAGCGTTGCACAGGGGGTCTATGGCTACACCTTC
J gene: TRBJ2-7; clone size: many; D gene: -; V gene: TRBV6-1; CDR3 protein: CASSLFGAYEQYF; CDR3 DNA: TGTGCCAGCAGCCTTTTCGGAGCCTACGAGCAGTACTTC
J gene: TRBJ1-5; clone size: -; D gene: TRBD1; V gene: TRBV15; CDR3 protein: CATSRGQGNQPQHF; CDR3 DNA: TGTGCCACCAGCAGAGGACAGGGAAATCAGCCCCAGCATTTT
J gene: TRBJ2-7; clone size: -; D gene: TRBD2; V gene: TRBV5-1; CDR3 protein: CASSFGSGSSYEQYF; CDR3 DNA: TGCGCCAGCAGCTTCGGTAGCGGGTCCTCCTACGAGCAGTACTTC
J gene: TRBJ2-2; clone size: few; D gene: TRBD1; V gene: TRBV5-1; CDR3 protein: CASSLGTVVGELFF; CDR3 DNA: TGCGCCAGCAGCCTCGGGACAGTTGTAGGGGAGCTGTTTTTT
J gene: TRBJ2-1; clone size: -; D gene: TRBD2; V gene: TRBV6-4; CDR3 protein: CASSAPWGEGHYNEQFF; CDR3 DNA: TGTGCCAGCAGTGCCCCTTGGGGGGAGGGCCACTACAATGAGCAGTTCTTC
J gene: TRBJ2-7; clone size: few; D gene: TRBD2; V gene: TRBV5-1; CDR3 protein: CASRGTSETYEQYF; CDR3 DNA: TGCGCCAGCAGGGGGACTAGCGAGACCTACGAGCAGTACTTC
J gene: TRBJ2-1; clone size: -; D gene: TRBD2; V gene: TRBV10-3; CDR3 protein: CAISERGAGLAGLREQFF; CDR3 DNA: TGTGCCATCAGTGAGAGGGGGGCGGGACTAGCGGGATTACGGGAGCAGTTCTTC
J gene: TRBJ2-1; clone size: -; D gene: TRBD2; V gene: TRBV29-1; CDR3 protein: CSVEDPSGTYNEQFF; CDR3 DNA: TGCAGCGTTGAAGATCCTAGCGGGACCTACAATGAGCAGTTCTTC
J gene: TRBJ2-1; clone size: many; D gene: -; V gene: TRBV29-1; CDR3 protein: CSVEDYLSGSEQFF; CDR3 DNA: TGCAGCGTTGAAGATTACCTGTCGGGGAGTGAGCAGTTCTTC
J gene: TRBJ1-5; clone size: few; D gene: -; V gene: TRBV30; CDR3 protein: CAWSTGRDQPQHF; CDR3 DNA: TGTGCCTGGAGCACAGGTCGGGATCAGCCCCAGCATTTT
J gene: TRBJ1-6; clone size: few; D gene: -; V gene: TRBV4-2; CDR3 protein: CASSVRGDNSPLHF; CDR3 DNA: TGTGCCAGCAGCGTGAGGGGGGATAATTCACCCCTCCACTTT
J gene: TRBJ2-3; clone size: -; D gene: -; V gene: TRBV29-1; CDR3 protein: CSVGGGGWATDTQYF; CDR3 DNA: TGCAGCGTTGGGGGTGGAGGCTGGGCTACAGATACGCAGTATTTT